This T cell receptor beta chain was captured by sequencing in a study of cytomegalovirus exposure and HLA in healthy donors. Study-level results: Specificity of three CMV-associated chains for CMV antigens was verified in vitro. Rarity characterized most TCR sequences, yet some public TCRs appeared in many donors. The listing of 150 to 200 TCR beta chains classed them as cytomegalovirus-associated. Cytomegalovirus status, reportedly, was diagnosed with high specificity and sensitivity by the classifier.

Germline V gene lookup returns CDR1 LGHNA and CDR2 YNFKEQ. V was cut by 4 bases and J by 4 bases, with 16 bases left in between. The CDR3 sequence is 16 residues long. This clone is a singleton in its sample. What it binds is unknown. Assay: immunoSEQ multiplex PCR; the TCRdb copy retains only in-frame clones and omits some. The sample carries approximately 160,000 clones, more than 80% recorded once. The rearrangement uses TRBV4-2 and TRBJ2-2; a weak D match, TRBD1 (6 bases). Sequenced material: PBMCs. This receptor was obtained from a young woman in good health and CMV-seropositive. Here the CDR3 reads CASSPLGAGSTGELFF. The DNA of the CDR3 is TGTGCCAGCAGCCCCCTGGGGGCGGGCAGCACCGGGGAGCTGTTTTTT.